The entry below describes one T cell receptor beta chain. The data were obtained in a study of CD8+ T cells in alopecia areata. Reverse transcribed after extraction, RNA yielded cDNA as the sequencing template. Sequenced by immunoSEQ multiplex PCR; TCRdb stores in-frame clones only, minus some. The sample carries 200,000 to 250,000 clones, around 65% recorded once. The CDR3 sequence is 14 residues long. V lost 3 bases to trimming and J lost 6 bases, with 13 bases between them. Germline V gene sequence: CDR1 SGHTA, CDR2 FQGNSA. Sample treatment: oral pan-JAK inhibitor, 5-10 mg twice daily. This specimen consisted of CD4+ T cells sorted from blood, obtained at week 4, from a patient treated with tofacitinib. The sequence was obtained from a human donor with alopecia areata. This chain connects TRBV7-2 to TRBJ2-3; D is tentatively TRBD1 or TRBD2 (6 bases each). The CDR3 sequence is CASSLAGGADTQYF. CDR3 coding DNA: TGTGCCAGCAGCTTGGCCGGGGGCGCCGATACGCAGTATTTT.